These 18 T cell receptor beta chains came from one sample sequenced in a study of T cell changes during pregnancy in multiple sclerosis. Libraries were prepared by immunoSEQ multiplex PCR; TCRdb keeps only in-frame clonotypes and omits some of them. In the table there are roughly 76,000 clones, about 90% of which are singletons. The starting material was CD4+ T cells from peripheral blood mononuclear cells, obtained in the second trimester of pregnancy. The receptors stem from a female donor with multiple sclerosis, enrolled in a pregnancy study.

The chain couples TRBV5-7 to TRBJ1-1; 7 nucleotides align to TRBD1. TRBV5-7 is an ORF; its function is uncertain. The CDR3 length is 15 residues. V lost 0 bases to trimming and J lost 6 bases; unmatched junction nucleotides: 8. The CDR3 DNA is TGTGCCAGCAGCTTGGCCGACAGGGTGGGAGCTGAAGCTTTCTTT. It codes for CASSLADRVGAEAFF.

This chain links TRBV29-1 with TRBJ2-1; a possible D gene is TRBD2 (5 bases). Germline V gene sequence: CDR1 SQVTM, CDR2 ANQGSEA. Trimming removed 3 bases at V and 9 bases at J, with 15 bases between. The CDR3 is 13 residues long. As DNA, the CDR3 is TGCAGCGTTGATTTATCGGGGTTGAGTGAGCAGTTCTTC. Protein sequence: CSVDLSGLSEQFF.

J is TRBJ2-3 and V is TRBV30, with D uncertain. Germline lookup yields CDR1 GTSNPN and CDR2 SVGIG (reference sequence). The CDR3 sequence is 11 residues long. V was cut by 1 base and J by 4 bases, with 3 bases left in between. Here the CDR3 reads CAWSAADTQYF. Written as DNA, the CDR3 is TGTGCCTGGAGTGCTGCAGATACGCAGTATTTT.

V usage is TRBV2 and J usage is TRBJ1-2; a weak D match, TRBD1 (6 bases). The length of the CDR3 is 12 residues. Germline V gene lookup returns CDR1 SNHLY and CDR2 FYNNEI. V lost 6 bases and J 4 bases, leaving 9 bases between the germline ends. CDR3 bases: TGTGCCAGCAGATCGGACAGCTATGGCTACACCTTC. It yields the protein CASRSDSYGYTF.

The V and J genes are TRBV2 and TRBJ1-4, with D perhaps matching TRBD1 (5 bases). This CDR3 comprises 14 residues. Trimming took off 4 bases at V and 7 bases at J, with 13 bases between the two ends. Germline values: CDR1 SNHLY, CDR2 FYNNEI. CDR3 protein: CASSVSGVGEKLFF. The CDR3 DNA is TGTGCCAGCAGTGTGTCGGGGGTAGGTGAAAAACTGTTTTTT.

This rearrangement joins TRBV5-4 to TRBJ2-5, with D possibly TRBD1 on 6 matching bases. Trimming left V 4 bases short and J 3 bases short, with 16 bases between. The CDR3 runs to 15 residues. In germline, CDR1 is SGHNT, CDR2 YYREEE (reference sequence). The CDR3 coding sequence is TGTGCCAGCAGCCTCCCGGGACATCTGAAAGAGACCCAGTACTTC. This gives the protein CASSLPGHLKETQYF.

This clone was recorded only once. V gene TRBV15 combines with J gene TRBJ1-1; maybe TRBD1 (5 bases). This CDR3 is built from 20 residues. Trimming left V 0 bases short and J 3 bases short, with 26 bases between. Germline lookup yields CDR1 LNHNV and CDR2 YYDKDF (reference sequence). As DNA, the CDR3 is TGTGCCACCAGCAGAGATTTCCCGCCGTTTAAGGGGAATCGGGACACTGAAGCTTTCTTT. Encoded protein: CATSRDFPPFKGNRDTEAFF.

V and J are TRBV6-1 and TRBJ2-7; 9 bases agree with TRBD1. The CDR3 totals 13 residues. The V gene end was trimmed by 6 bases and the J gene end by 6 bases; junction bases not matched to a gene: 6. Germline lookup yields CDR1 MNHNS and CDR2 SASEGT. As DNA, the CDR3 is TGTGCCAGCAGAGGGACAGGGATGTCCGAGCAGTACTTC. Translating it yields CASRGTGMSEQYF.

The rearrangement joins TRBV30 to TRBJ1-1; the D gene is possibly TRBD1 (5 bases). With 2 bases removed from V and 2 bases from J, the gap between germline ends came to 15 bases. The CDR3 runs 15 residues. Germline CDR1 and CDR2: GTSNPN and SVGIG (reference sequence). CDR3 in amino acids: CAWSTHSRANTEAFF. In DNA form, the CDR3 reads TGTGCCTGGAGTACCCATAGCAGGGCAAACACTGAAGCTTTCTTT.

The rearrangement links TRBV30 to TRBJ1-2; the match to TRBD1 covers 8 bases. CDR1 GTSNPN and CDR2 SVGIG come from the germline V gene (reference sequence). CDR3 size: 13 residues. With 4 bases clipped from V and 8 bases from J, the junction kept 9 bases outside the gene matches. Here the CDR3 reads CAWTGQGWRGYTF. The CDR3 coding sequence is TGTGCCTGGACCGGACAGGGTTGGAGGGGCTACACCTTC.

CDR3 in amino acids: CAWGGNRGLEKLFF. CDR3 DNA sequence: TGTGCCTGGGGAGGGAACAGGGGTTTGGAAAAACTGTTTTTT. The chain couples TRBV30 to TRBJ1-4, with 7 bases that match TRBD1. CDR1 and CDR2 from the germline V gene are GTSNPN and SVGIG (reference sequence). The V and J ends lost 5 bases and 8 bases, in that order; junction bases with no gene match: 11. The CDR3 is 14 residues long.

The chain links TRBV30 to TRBJ2-4, with D tentatively TRBD2 (6 bases). V was shortened by 5 bases and J by 0 bases, with 11 bases between the two germline ends. CDR1 and CDR2 (germline): GTSNPN, SVGIG (reference sequence). The CDR3 runs to 14 residues. As DNA, the CDR3 is TGTGCCTGGCGGGACTTAAAAGCCAAAAACATTCAGTACTTC. Protein sequence: CAWRDLKAKNIQYF.

The chain has TRBV10-3 and TRBJ2-3; TRBD1 matches at 8 bases. CDR3 length equals 15 residues. Trimming removed 6 bases from V and 3 bases from J; junction bases left unmatched: 8. CDR1 ENHRY and CDR2 SYGVKD come from the germline V gene. The chain's CDR3 is CAISGQGSGTDTQYF. The CDR3 DNA reads as TGTGCCATCAGCGGACAGGGTTCGGGGACAGATACGCAGTATTTT.

The chain has TRBV28 and TRBJ1-4; D perhaps matches TRBD1 (5 bases). This CDR3 has 14 amino acids. The germline CDR1 and CDR2 sequences are MDHEN and SYDVKM. V was pared by 5 bases and J by 8 bases, with 15 bases between. CDR3 sequence reads: CASSTYRDLEKLFF. As DNA, the CDR3 is TGTGCCAGCAGTACTTACCGGGACTTGGAAAAACTGTTTTTT.

The CDR3 loop is CASSLKTSGSYSYEQYF. CDR3 nucleotides: TGTGCCAGCAGCCTCAAGACTAGCGGGAGCTATTCCTACGAGCAGTACTTC. This rearrangement joins TRBV7-8 to TRBJ2-7; 12 bases are shared with TRBD2. CDR1 is SGHVS, CDR2 FQNEAQ, per germline. V shed 5 bases, J shed 1 base, and the junction held 9 bases outside the gene matches. This CDR3 region has 17 residues.

The chain carries TRBV5-1 and TRBJ2-7, with D tentatively TRBD2 (5 bases). The CDR3 covers 15 residues. Trimming took off 0 bases at V and 7 bases at J, with 17 bases between the two ends. Germline lookup yields CDR1 SGHRS and CDR2 YFSETQ. The CDR3 protein is CASSLDASLTGEQYF. The CDR3 DNA follows: TGCGCCAGCAGCTTGGATGCTAGCTTGACGGGTGAGCAGTACTTC.

This clone occurred a few times. The CDR3 nucleotides are TGTGCCAGCAGCTTAGAGGGGCTTAACACTGAAGCTTTCTTT. It yields the protein CASSLEGLNTEAFF. The rearrangement uses TRBV7-2 and TRBJ1-1; a weak D match, TRBD1 (5 bases). The V gene lost 1 base and the J gene lost 2 bases, with 8 bases spanning the gap. CDR3 size: 14 residues. CDR1 and CDR2 (germline): SGHTA, FQGNSA.

The chain recombines TRBV7-3 with TRBJ1-2; D unresolved. This CDR3 contains 12 residues. V was clipped by 8 bases and J by 8 bases, with 15 bases between them. From germline, CDR1 is SGHTA and CDR2 FQGTGA. CDR3 in amino acids: CASGPTEYGYTF. The CDR3 nucleotides read TGTGCCAGCGGCCCAACAGAATACGGCTACACCTTC.